Below are 9 T cell receptor beta chains sequenced from a single sample in a study of blood T cells in healthy people across ages. Combining a sample-barcoded 5' primer with a J-beta primer mix, a second PCR ran for roughly 7 to 12 cycles. TCRdb reanalysed the 5' RACE reads using MiXCR and keeps one entry per CDR3 protein. The profile covers more than 900,000 distinct CDR3 sequences, with approximately 25% appearing a single time and 0.75% taken by the ten largest. In addition, the sample was reused for a study of T cells of mothers and their children.

The specimen was blood. The receptors derive from a girl aged 2-10 years in good health.

This clonotype appeared a few times. The genes are TRBV4-3 and TRBJ2-5, with no clear D. With the DNA end fitting TRBJ2-1 better, the J assignment may be wrong. The CDR3 is 13 residues long. Germline V gene lookup returns CDR1 LGHNA and CDR2 YSLEER. The DNA for the CDR3 is TGCGCCAGCAGCCAAAGGCTACATATCGAGCAGTTCTTC. It codes for CASSQRLHIEQFF.

The gene calls are TRBV29-1 and TRBJ2-7; D is undetermined. CDR1 SQVTM and CDR2 ANQGSEA come from the germline V gene. The length of the CDR3 is 13 residues. Trimming left V 4 bases short and J 2 bases short, with 12 bases between. The CDR3 loop is CSVGGSITYEQYF. As DNA, the CDR3 is TGCAGCGTTGGCGGCAGCATAACCTACGAGCAGTACTTC.

This CDR3 is CASSQGQGEGKTQYF. The DNA of the CDR3 is TGCGCCAGCAGCCAAGGGCAGGGGGAAGGAAAGACCCAGTACTTC. The rearrangement links TRBV4-1 to TRBJ2-1; 7 bases are a match to TRBD1. The J call may be in error: the DNA end matches TRBJ2-5 better. This CDR3 region has 15 residues. Germline CDR1 reads MGHRA; CDR2 reads YSYEKL.

Only a few counts were recorded for this clonotype. The chain combines TRBV29-1 with TRBJ2-5; TRBD1 is a possible D gene (5 bases). The J call is in doubt because the DNA end fits TRBJ2-7 better. CDR3 length: 16 residues. Germline V lookup: CDR1 SQVTM, CDR2 ANQGSEA. The DNA of the CDR3 is TGCAGCCCCTTAGAGGACACTAAGGGGCCCTCCTACGAGCAGTACTTC. Its protein product is CSPLEDTKGPSYEQYF.

This clonotype was counted between two and nine times. The chain recombines TRBV29-1 with TRBJ2-5, with unresolved D. There are 8 residues in the CDR3. CDR1 and CDR2 (germline): SQVTM, ANQGSEA. For the CDR3, the DNA is TGCCCCGAAGGGACCCAGTACTTC. This translates into CPEGTQYF.

The rearrangement uses TRBV29-1 and TRBJ1-1; TRBD1 matches at 9 bases. Germline CDR1 reads SQVTM; CDR2 reads ANQGSEA. V dropped 5 bases and J dropped 3; count of bases not matched to a gene: 7. The CDR3 extends over 14 amino acids. CDR3 region: CSVIRQGGDTEAFF. CDR3 in DNA: TGCAGCGTTATTCGACAGGGGGGCGACACTGAAGCTTTCTTT.

For this clonotype: The junction departs from germline at one end; a sequencing error may be responsible. V gene TRBV9 combines with J gene TRBJ1-2, with 10 nucleotides matching TRBD1. The germline gives CDR1 SGDLS, CDR2 YYNGEE. CDR3 length: 17 amino acids. Written as DNA, the CDR3 is TGTGCCAGCAGCGGAACACTGGGACAGGGGACCGACTATGGCTACCCCTTC. Its translation: CASSGTLGQGTDYGYPF.

J is TRBJ2-7 and V is TRBV3-1, with 8 bases aligning to TRBD2. Trimming cost V 1 base and J 2 bases; bases outside gene matches: 4. The germline gives CDR1 LGHDT, CDR2 YNNKEL (reference sequence). The CDR3 has 15 amino acids. CDR3 sequence (DNA): TGTGCCAGCAGCCAAGTTATAGCGGGGACCTACGAGCAGTACTTC. Translation gives CASSQVIAGTYEQYF.

V and J are TRBV28 and TRBJ1-4, with 7 bases matching TRBD1. Trimming at V came to 7 bases and at J to 7 bases, leaving 12 bases not matched to a gene. CDR1 is MDHEN, CDR2 SYDVKM, per germline. This CDR3 spans 15 amino acids. The CDR3 region has the DNA TGTGCCAGCAATATAGCGCTAGGGGACAGTGAAAAACTGTTTTTT. Its translation: CASNIALGDSEKLFF. The variable domain in full, completed from reference TRBV28 and TRBJ1-4, reads DVKVTQSSRYLVKRTGEKVFLECVQDMDHENMFWYRQDPGLGLRLIYFSYDVKMKEKGDIPEGYSVSREKKERFSLILESASTNQTSMYLCASNIALGDSEKLFFGSGTQLSVL.